The present entry profiles one T cell receptor beta chain with its context. The sample is drawn from a study of early stage breast cancer tumors. Trimming cost V 3 bases and J 0 bases, with 15 bases left between them. CDR3 length: 16 amino acids. In germline, CDR1 is SGHAT, CDR2 FQNNGV. Clones were sequenced by immunoSEQ multiplex PCR, and TCRdb holds only the in-frame ones, with some missing. The sample includes around 71,000 clones, 79% of them seen just once. This sequence originates from a person between 55 and 69 years old with breast cancer. This sequence joins TRBV11-2 and TRBJ2-7, with D tentatively TRBD1 (6 bases). Material for sequencing was blood. For the CDR3, the DNA is TGTGCCAGCAGCTTCGGGACCGGGACAACCTCCTACGAGCAGTACTTC. Its protein product is CASSFGTGTTSYEQYF.